This TCR beta chain was recorded in a study of T-cell reconstitution after alpha-beta-depleted transplantation in children. Study-wide results and caveats: Expanded graft clones, several hundred of them, were reportedly the source of alpha-beta T cells about two months after transplant.

A few counts support this clonotype. Antigen: not known. The CDR3 is 15 amino acids. Trimming stripped 3 bases from V and 6 bases from J, with 15 bases between. The authors prepared the TCRbeta library with unique molecular identifiers. Via MiXCR, TCRdb re-called the PCR reads, giving one row per CDR3 protein. The sample lists about 200,000 distinct CDR3 sequences; 5.5% to 7% were seen once. This rearrangement joins TRBV12-3 or TRBV12-4 to TRBJ2-1, with D perhaps matching TRBD2 (5 bases). Here the sequenced sample was PBMCs, taken before TCRalphabeta/CD19-depleted stem cell transplant. The origin of this receptor is a boy younger than 10 with acute lymphoblastic leukemia, due to receive a stem cell transplant. The CDR3 DNA sequence: TGTGCCAGCAGTTTTCGCCGGGATCTCTCCAATGAGCAGTTCTTC. This codes for CASSFRRDLSNEQFF.